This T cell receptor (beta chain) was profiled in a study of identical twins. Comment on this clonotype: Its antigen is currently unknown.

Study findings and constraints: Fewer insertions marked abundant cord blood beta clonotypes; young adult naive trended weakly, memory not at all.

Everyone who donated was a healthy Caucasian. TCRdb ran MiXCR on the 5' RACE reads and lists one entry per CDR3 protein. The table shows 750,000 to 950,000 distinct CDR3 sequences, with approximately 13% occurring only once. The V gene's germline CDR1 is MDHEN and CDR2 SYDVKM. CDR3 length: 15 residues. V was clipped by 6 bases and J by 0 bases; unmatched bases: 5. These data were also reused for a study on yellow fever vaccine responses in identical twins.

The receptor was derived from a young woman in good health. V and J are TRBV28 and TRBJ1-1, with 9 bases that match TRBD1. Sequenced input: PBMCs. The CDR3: CASRRDRAMNTEAFF. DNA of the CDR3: TGTGCCAGCAGACGGGACAGGGCAATGAACACTGAAGCTTTCTTT.